This T cell receptor beta chain was obtained from a study of shared clonotypes between healthy human individuals. Study-wide points: Clonotype sharing across donors was expected to vary with sequencing depth.

A word on this clone: Its antigen is currently unknown.

Germline CDR1 and CDR2: SGHNT and YYREEE (reference sequence). The CDR3 length is 15 residues. After removal of 0 bases from V and 4 bases from J, the junction contained 6 bases not matched to a gene. Clones were read by immunoSEQ multiplex PCR, and TCRdb kept only the in-frame ones, dropping some. Here the sample spans approximately 1,000,000 clones, around three quarters being singletons. The sequencing input was memory CD4+ T cells from PBMCs. Subset denoted: CD45RA-negative fraction. The rearrangement links TRBV5-4 to TRBJ2-5, with 7 bases identical to TRBD2. This TCR was sampled from a young man in good health. Some clones in this sample may be carry-over from other donors' samples. DNA for the CDR3: TGTGCCAGCAGCTTGGCAAAAACGGGGGGAGAGACCCAGTACTTC. As protein: CASSLAKTGGETQYF. The full variable domain, rest sourced from reference TRBV5-4 and TRBJ2-5, is ETGVTQSPTHLIKTRGQQVTLRCSSQSGHNTVSWYQQALGQGPQFIFQYYREEENGRGNFPPRFSGLQFPNYSSELNVNALELDDSALYLCASSLAKTGGETQYFGPGTRLLVL.